The 27 T cell receptor beta chains below all came from one sample that was sequenced in a study of cytomegalovirus exposure and HLA in healthy donors. PCR used 60 Vbeta primers and 13 Jbeta primers. This table comes from immunoSEQ multiplex PCR, and its TCRdb copy is limited to in-frame clones, with some not included. The repertoire holds 30,000 to 45,000 clones, with 80% to 90% as singletons. The sequencing input was PBMCs. All receptors derive from a woman in her forties in good health and CMV-seropositive.

The chain joins TRBV30 to TRBJ1-4; 9 nucleotides match TRBD1. The V and J ends lost 0 bases and 8 bases, in that order; junction bases with no gene match: 1. This CDR3 has 13 amino acids. Germline lookup yields CDR1 GTSNPN and CDR2 SVGIG (reference sequence). The CDR3 loop is CAWSVGTGEKLFF. The CDR3 DNA reads as TGTGCCTGGAGTGTCGGGACAGGGGAAAAACTGTTTTTT.

The chain has TRBV29-1 and TRBJ2-1; a weak D match, TRBD1 (6 bases). V was trimmed by 1 base and J by 3 bases, leaving 16 bases between them. The V gene's germline CDR1 is SQVTM and CDR2 ANQGSEA. The CDR3 consists of 16 residues. The CDR3 DNA sequence: TGCAGCGTTGAAGGGAGCTATGACAGGAACTACAATGAGCAGTTCTTC. Its protein is CSVEGSYDRNYNEQFF.

The chain links TRBV5-4 to TRBJ2-1, with TRBD2 identical over 8 bases. The CDR3 extends over 16 amino acids. The germline CDR1 and CDR2 sequences are SGHNT and YYREEE (reference sequence). V was pared by 4 bases and J by 6 bases, with 12 bases of the junction left unmatched. The CDR3 reads CASSQSGLAVGNEQFF. The CDR3 region has the DNA TGTGCCAGCAGCCAGAGCGGACTAGCTGTGGGCAATGAGCAGTTCTTC.

This clone was counted only a few times. An end of the junction does not agree with germline; a read error may underlie this. The chain combines TRBV10-2 with TRBJ1-1; D not certain. The CDR3 loop spans 15 amino acids. Germline-derived CDR1 and CDR2 are WSHSY and SAAADI. The CDR3 here is CAISEEEGLNTEAFF. The CDR3, as DNA: TGTGCCATCAGTGAGGAGGAGGGCCTGAACACTGAAGCTTTCTTT.

Remarks on this clone: This sample also contains other DNA sequences that code for the same CDR3. The chain uses TRBV11-2 and TRBJ2-5, with 7 bases matching TRBD2. Germline CDR1 is SGHAT and CDR2 is FQNNGV. This CDR3 contains 15 residues. V shed 0 bases, J shed 5 bases, and the junction held 6 bases outside the gene matches. As DNA, the CDR3 is TGTGCCAGCAGCTTAGATCACGGACTAGAGGAGACCCAGTACTTC. Amino acid sequence: CASSLDHGLEETQYF.

This chain connects TRBV19 to TRBJ1-2, with D possibly TRBD1 on 6 matching bases. Trimming pared 3 bases from V and 2 bases from J, leaving 16 bases between. This CDR3 is built from 16 residues. CDR1 is LNHDA, CDR2 SQIVND, per germline (reference sequence). The CDR3 DNA reads TGTGCCAGTAGTATGAATTCGGGGACAACAAACTATGGCTACACCTTC. This codes for CASSMNSGTTNYGYTF.

The chain is built from TRBV9 and TRBJ2-3; 12 positions agree with TRBD2. This CDR3 has 17 amino acids. Germline values: CDR1 SGDLS, CDR2 YYNGEE. V was clipped by 0 bases and J by 7 bases; unmatched bases: 9. The CDR3 DNA follows: TGTGCCAGCAGCGTAGGGGTGCTAGCGGGGGGGGAGTATACGCAGTATTTT. Its protein product is CASSVGVLAGGEYTQYF. The full variable domain, rest sourced from reference TRBV9 and TRBJ2-3, is DSGVTQTPKHLITATGQRVTLRCSPRSGDLSVYWYQQSLDQGLQFLIQYYNGEERAKGNILERFSAQQFPDLHSELNLSSLELGDSALYFCASSVGVLAGGEYTQYFGPGTRLTVL.

V gene TRBV27 combines with J gene TRBJ2-5, with a tentative D call TRBD1 (5 bases). V lost 7 bases, J lost 5 bases, and 14 bases lay in between. The CDR3 is 13 amino acids. Germline CDR1 and CDR2: MNHEY and SMNVEV (reference sequence). In nucleotides, the CDR3 is TGTGCCAGCAACCGGGTCTGGGGCGAGACCCAGTACTTC. Translating it yields CASNRVWGETQYF.

This clone has only one observation. The chain couples TRBV10-3 to TRBJ1-2; 7 bases agree with TRBD1. This CDR3 comprises 12 residues. CDR1 and CDR2 (germline): ENHRY, SYGVKD. Losses at the gene ends were 10 bases for V and 2 bases for J; bases not matched to a gene: 4. CDR3 amino acids: CATQGQNYGYTF. The CDR3 DNA is TGTGCCACCCAGGGACAGAACTATGGCTACACCTTC.

The chain links TRBV7-8 to TRBJ1-2; D is ambiguous. V dropped 5 bases and J dropped 4 bases, with 20 bases sitting between them. Germline V gene data show CDR1 as SGHVS and CDR2 as FQNEAQ. CDR3 length equals 16 residues. The CDR3 DNA is TGTGCCAGCAGCGCCCGCAACGGGGTTGTAGGCTATGGCTACACCTTC. Translating it yields CASSARNGVVGYGYTF.

The V call is TRBV2, the J call TRBJ1-1, with D hard to call. Germline lookup yields CDR1 SNHLY and CDR2 FYNNEI. V was cut by 2 bases and J by 1 base, with 11 bases left in between. CDR3 size: 15 residues. CDR3 protein: CASSEIFGGNTEAFF. DNA for the CDR3: TGTGCCAGCAGTGAAATTTTCGGCGGGAACACTGAAGCTTTCTTT.

The V call is TRBV6-5, the J call TRBJ1-2, with a possible D match to TRBD1 (5 bases). The CDR3 runs to 15 residues. V lost 0 bases and J 8 bases, leaving 16 bases between the germline ends. The germline CDR1 and CDR2 sequences are MNHEY and SVGAGI. CDR3 DNA sequence: TGTGCCAGCAGTTACTCGACGGGGGGAGTGGGGGGCTACACCTTC. It translates to CASSYSTGGVGGYTF.

The chain employs TRBV15 and TRBJ1-1; weak D call: TRBD1 (6 bases). CDR1 and CDR2 from the germline V gene are LNHNV and YYDKDF (reference sequence). CDR3 length equals 16 residues. Between the trimmed V and J ends, which lost 5 bases and 0 bases, there was a span of 16 bases. CDR3 protein: CATSPEGGAMNTEAFF. Here the CDR3 DNA reads TGTGCCACCAGCCCGGAGGGGGGGGCGATGAACACTGAAGCTTTCTTT.

The chain uses TRBV11-2 and TRBJ2-5; D is perhaps TRBD2 (5 bases). This CDR3 comprises 14 residues. V was shortened by 3 bases and J by 3 bases, with 11 bases between the two germline ends. The V gene's germline CDR1 is SGHAT and CDR2 FQNNGV. CDR3 amino acids: CASSFGGSEETQYF. CDR3 in DNA: TGTGCCAGCAGCTTTGGAGGCAGTGAAGAGACCCAGTACTTC.

This clone was counted once. The genes are TRBV10-1 and TRBJ1-1, with 9 bases fitting TRBD1. Looked up from germline, CDR1 is WNHNN and CDR2 is SYGVQD (reference sequence). With 5 bases clipped from V and 8 bases from J, the junction kept 9 bases outside the gene matches. The length of the CDR3 is 14 residues. CDR3 in amino acids: CASSSGTGRQEAFF. In DNA, the CDR3 is TGCGCCAGCAGTTCCGGGACAGGGAGACAAGAAGCTTTCTTT.

For the CDR3, the DNA is TGTGCCACCCGCCATAGCGGGAGCACAGATACGCAGTATTTT. The encoded protein is CATRHSGSTDTQYF. The rearrangement joins TRBV5-5 to TRBJ2-3; 7 bases map to TRBD2. V lost 9 bases and J lost 0; bases outside the gene matches: 7. CDR3 length: 14 residues. The germline V gene has CDR1 SGHKS and CDR2 YYEKEE (reference sequence).

This clone has a handful of counts. This rearrangement joins TRBV6-6 to TRBJ1-2; TRBD1 matches at 9 bases. Germline CDR1 MNHNY, CDR2 SVGAGI (reference sequence). The CDR3 runs 14 residues. With 6 bases clipped from V and 5 bases from J, the junction kept 7 bases outside the gene matches. The CDR3 bases are TGTGCCAGCAGAGAACCCGGGACAGGGTATGGCTACACCTTC. Amino acid sequence: CASREPGTGYGYTF.

The chain recombines TRBV29-1 with TRBJ2-7; 9 bases match TRBD1. CDR1 is SQVTM, CDR2 ANQGSEA, per germline. The J segment lost 3 bases and the V segment lost 6 bases, leaving 9 bases of the junction unmatched. The CDR3 runs 14 residues. The CDR3 DNA follows: TGCAGCGTCAAAGCCGGGACAGGGATCTACGAGCAGTACTTC. Residues: CSVKAGTGIYEQYF.

The gene calls are TRBV7-3 and TRBJ1-1; D is ambiguous. Germline V lookup: CDR1 SGHTA, CDR2 FQGTGA. The CDR3 spans 13 residues. V lost 4 bases, J lost 5 bases, and 11 bases lay in between. CDR3 loop: CASSSHHRTEAFF. In DNA form, the CDR3 reads TGTGCCAGCAGCTCCCACCATCGGACTGAAGCTTTCTTT.

As DNA, the CDR3 is TGTGCCAGCAGTAAAAACAGCTACGAGCAGTACTTC. The encoded protein is CASSKNSYEQYF. The J gene is TRBJ2-7, the V gene TRBV6-5, with D unclear. The CDR3 spans 12 residues. Germline V CDR1 and CDR2: MNHEY, SVGAGI. Trimming took 5 bases from V and 3 from J, leaving 8 bases between them.

This clone is a singleton in its sample. The DNA for the CDR3 is TGTGCCAGCAGCCGACGGACAGGGGATAGCAATCAGCCCCAGCATTTT. Translating it yields CASSRRTGDSNQPQHF. V and J are TRBV28 and TRBJ1-5, with 9 bases matching TRBD1. Germline CDR1 and CDR2: MDHEN and SYDVKM. V was pared by 6 bases and J by 0 bases, with 6 bases of the junction left unmatched. There are 16 residues in the CDR3. The whole variable domain, filled in from reference TRBV28 and TRBJ1-5, reads DVKVTQSSRYLVKRTGEKVFLECVQDMDHENMFWYRQDPGLGLRLIYFSYDVKMKEKGDIPEGYSVSREKKERFSLILESASTNQTSMYLCASSRRTGDSNQPQHFGDGTRLSIL.

The rearrangement links TRBV5-1 to TRBJ1-2, with D perhaps TRBD1 (6 bases). V was pared by 5 bases and J by 1 base, with 12 bases between. CDR1 and CDR2 from the germline V gene are SGHRS and YFSETQ. The CDR3 sequence is 14 residues long. CDR3 sequence reads: CASSPGHINYGYTF. CDR3 DNA: TGCGCCAGCAGTCCGGGACACATTAACTATGGCTACACCTTC.

The chain employs TRBV10-1 and TRBJ2-2; D gene ambiguous. Germline V gene lookup returns CDR1 WNHNN and CDR2 SYGVQD (reference sequence). The CDR3 covers 16 residues. Trimming took off 5 bases at V and 1 base at J, with 14 bases between the two ends. CDR3 DNA sequence: TGCGCCAGCAGTAAAGGCAGACTCCAGAACACCGGGGAGCTGTTTTTT. This codes for CASSKGRLQNTGELFF.

This clone came up once. A junction end diverges from the germline sequence, so it may reflect a read error. The rearrangement uses TRBV7-9 and TRBJ2-5, with D possibly being TRBD1 (6 bases). Germline values: CDR1 SEHNR, CDR2 FQNEAQ (reference sequence). The CDR3 sequence is 13 residues long. The CDR3 loop reads CSSSPTGPETQYF. The CDR3 nucleotides are TGTTCCAGCAGCCCGACAGGCCCCGAGACCCAGTACTTC.

CDR3 amino acids: CASSVAGREPQHF. The DNA for the CDR3 is TGTGCCAGCAGCGTAGCTGGGCGTGAGCCCCAGCATTTT. The rearrangement joins TRBV9 to TRBJ1-5; D not certain. This CDR3 is 13 amino acids long. V lost 0 bases, J lost 8 bases, and 9 bases lay in between. From germline, CDR1 is SGDLS and CDR2 YYNGEE. The full variable domain, completed using reference TRBV9 and TRBJ1-5, is DSGVTQTPKHLITATGQRVTLRCSPRSGDLSVYWYQQSLDQGLQFLIQYYNGEERAKGNILERFSAQQFPDLHSELNLSSLELGDSALYFCASSVAGREPQHFGDGTRLSIL.

The V and J genes are TRBV7-9 and TRBJ1-2; TRBD1 matches at 9 bases. V lost 4 bases, J lost 5 bases, and 2 bases stayed unmatched. This CDR3 has 13 amino acids. Germline V gives CDR1 SEHNR, CDR2 FQNEAQ (reference sequence). The CDR3 DNA reads as TGTGCCAGCAGCTCGGGACAGGGTTATGGCTACACCTTC. This codes for CASSSGQGYGYTF.

V is TRBV30 and J is TRBJ2-7, with D possibly matching TRBD1 (5 bases). The V gene lost 7 bases and the J gene lost 6 bases, with 19 bases spanning the gap. Per the germline V gene, CDR1 is GTSNPN and CDR2 is SVGIG (reference sequence). The CDR3 spans 13 residues. The DNA for the CDR3 is TGTGCCTCCACCGACAGCCCAAACGGCGAGCAGTACTTC. Its translation is CASTDSPNGEQYF.